This is a list of T cell receptor beta chains from one sample in a study of patients and donors after allogeneic stem cell transplantation. TCRdb re-derived calls from the RT-PCR reads in MiXCR, one entry per CDR3 protein. This sample has roughly 940,000 distinct CDR3 sequences; more than 15% occur once, and the top ten carry 5% to 7.5%. Source material: blood, either unsorted or a sorted T cell fraction (not recorded which). The receptor set was obtained from a human donor who was either an allogeneic HSCT recipient or a stem cell or donor lymphocyte infusion donor (not recorded which). It is not recorded whose cells these are; they may come from a transplant donor. CDR3s include the opening cysteine and the closing phenylalanine or tryptophan. A D gene is named only where the DNA matches it firmly. Only part of the rows carry a size: once, few, many, or a class if the clone is expanded.

v_gene	abundance	d_gene	j_gene	CDR3aa	CDR3nt
TRBV5-1	-	-	TRBJ2-2	CASSLDQGWTGELFF	TGCGCCAGCAGCTTGGATCAGGGGTGGACCGGGGAGCTGTTTTTT
TRBV29-1	few	-	TRBJ2-2	CSVWALTGELFF	TGCAGCGTTTGGGCGCTCACCGGGGAGCTGTTTTTT
TRBV11-2	few	-	TRBJ1-1	CASSSLNHRGRVGEAFF	TGTGCCAGCAGCTCATTAAACCACCGGGGGAGAGTTGGTGAAGCTTTCTTT
TRBV12-3/TRBV12-4	many	-	TRBJ2-1	CASSPLLSYNEQFF	TGTGCCAGCAGTCCCCTCCTCTCCTACAATGAGCAGTTCTTC
TRBV6-1	few	TRBD1	TRBJ1-5	CASETGGNQPQHF	TGTGCCAGCGAAACAGGGGGCAATCAGCCCCAGCATTTT
TRBV20-1	-	-	TRBJ1-2	CSARAQGTYGYTF	TGCAGTGCTAGAGCCCAGGGGACTTATGGCTACACCTTC
TRBV28	-	-	TRBJ2-2	CASREANTGELFF	TGTGCCAGCAGGGAGGCGAACACCGGGGAGCTGTTTTTT
TRBV20-1	-	-	TRBJ1-1	CSARGIGTFTEAFF	TGCAGTGCTAGAGGCATTGGAACTTTCACTGAAGCTTTCTTT
TRBV20-1	few	-	TRBJ2-3	CSASQQVTDTQYF	TGCAGTGCTAGTCAGCAGGTCACAGATACGCAGTATTTT
TRBV29-1	-	-	TRBJ2-2	CSVRVGVHTGELFF	TGCAGCGTTAGGGTAGGGGTACACACCGGGGAGCTGTTTTTT
TRBV5-1	-	-	TRBJ2-7	CASSSKRGQSSYEQYF	TGCGCCAGCAGCTCGAAAAGAGGCCAGAGCTCCTACGAGCAGTACTTC
TRBV10-3	few	-	TRBJ1-2	CAISESTGSTF	TGTGCCATCAGTGAGTCGACAGGATCCACCTTC
TRBV15	few	TRBD2	TRBJ2-7	CATSRDRGDSYEQYF	TGTGCCACCAGCAGAGATCGGGGGGACTCCTACGAGCAGTACTTC
TRBV29-1	-	-	TRBJ2-2	CSVEDRRGSRPTGELFF	TGCAGCGTTGAAGATCGGAGGGGGAGTAGGCCCACCGGGGAGCTGTTTTTT
TRBV29-1	-	-	TRBJ1-4	CSVTLHSGEKLFF	TGCAGCGTCACCCTCCATTCGGGTGAAAAACTGTTTTTT
TRBV11-1	few	TRBD2	TRBJ2-3	CASSFGPLAGGITDTQYF	TGTGCCAGCAGCTTCGGCCCTCTAGCGGGGGGGATTACAGATACGCAGTATTTT